This record looks at one T cell receptor beta chain sequence and its context. The antigen it binds to is not known. Per-nucleotide qualities are absent, and no much larger clonotype sits a single base away. Libraries came from the immunoSEQ multiplex PCR assay. The source is immuneACCESS, and TCRdb retained only in-frame sequences with V and J called. Part of the clones is not carried over; for the studies checked, unresolved V genes explain less than half of this, and the remainder is unexplained. The sample yields roughly 120,000 clones; over 80% were counted once. Approximately 1.4% of the sample comes from the top ten. The germline V gene provides CDR1 MNHEY and CDR2 SVGAGI. Spanning cysteine to phenylalanine, the CDR3 consists of 13 amino acids. Here the CDR3 DNA is all that survives: 39 bases in frame from base 1. Trimming takes 2 bases from V and 8 bases from J, and the germline ends sit 12 bases apart.

The data were taken from a study of T cells after somatic rescue of genetic block (dated by TCRdb to 2018 to 2021). Broadly, across the study: The study assessed how robust, over the long term, a T-cell system was when the system had developed through somatic rescue of a genetic block in T-cell development.

Sequencing was carried out using peripheral blood mononuclear cells (PBMCs). This receptor was obtained from a woman between 18 and 30 years old. The chain couples TRBV6-5 to TRBJ1-1, with the D segment identity uncertain. The DNA sequence is given as TGTGCCAGCAGTTACGTGGACTCAGAGGAAGCTTTCTTT. Its protein is CASSYVDSEEAFF.